The clone carrying this T cell receptor (beta chain) was detected ten times or more. Its antigen is unknown. MiXCR was run by TCRdb on the 5' RACE reads, yielding one entry per CDR3 protein. This sample has tens of thousands of distinct CDR3 sequences, with 4.8% found just once. V lost 4 bases and J lost 4, with 10 bases in between. This CDR3 spans 14 amino acids. Germline V CDR1 and CDR2: MDHEN, SYDVKM. The data were obtained in a study of early T cells in non-severe SARS-CoV-2 infection. Study-wide findings and caveats: Database matching using VDJdb favored anti-spike CD8 responses, with private and CD4 specificities left missing.

This TCR derives from an adult who was a healthcare worker with PCR-confirmed SARS-CoV-2 infection or an uninfected control (not recorded which). The chain is built from TRBV28 and TRBJ2-2; D might be TRBD1 (6 bases). Sequencing used whole blood. CDR3 sequence reads: CASSSQGGTGELFF. The DNA of the CDR3 is TGTGCCAGCAGTTCCCAAGGGGGCACCGGGGAGCTGTTTTTT.